Following are 22 T cell receptor beta chains from one sample sequenced in a study of T cells expressing NK-cell markers. TCRdb re-called the 5' RACE reads; every CDR3 protein appears as one record, without DNA. The sample includes roughly 430,000 distinct CDR3 sequences. Sequenced input: blood T cells: a sorted CD56 or NKG2C T cell subset, CD4+ or CD8+ T cells, or bulk PBMC T cells (not recorded which). Source of these receptors: a woman aged 18 to 75 in good health.

The J gene is TRBJ2-4, the V gene TRBV5-8; TCRdb proposes TRBD1, but this gene call is untestable without DNA. Germline V lookup: CDR1 SGHTS, CDR2 YDEGEE. The CDR3 runs to 14 residues. The CDR3 reads CASSLPGAKNIQYF. Filled out from reference TRBV5-8 and TRBJ2-4, the complete variable domain reads EAGVTQSPTHLIKTRGQQATLRCSPISGHTSVYWYQQALGLGLQFLLWYDEGEERNRGNFPPRFSGRQFPNYSSELNVNALELEDSALYLCASSLPGAKNIQYFGAGTRLSVL.

This chain joins TRBV6-1 and TRBJ1-1; TCRdb reports TRBD1, a call that lacks DNA to check it against. The CDR3 runs to 15 residues. Germline V CDR1 and CDR2: MNHNS, SASEGT. The CDR3 sequence: CASNDGTGGDTEAFF.

The V and J genes are TRBV3-1 and TRBJ2-4. This CDR3 comprises 16 residues. Germline V gene sequence: CDR1 LGHDT, CDR2 YNNKEL (reference sequence). The CDR3 reads CASSQDLASAKNIQYF.

This chain connects TRBV12-3 or TRBV12-4 to TRBJ2-1; TCRdb names TRBD2, which stays unverified in the absence of DNA. CDR3 length: 15 amino acids. CDR3 sequence reads: CASRPRAGAYNEQFF.

V usage is TRBV29-1 and J usage is TRBJ2-5; the D call of TRBD2 rests on TCRdb alone, since no DNA is present to check it. From germline, CDR1 is SQVTM and CDR2 ANQGSEA. This CDR3 spans 11 amino acids. CDR3 region: CSVPGLWTQYF.

The chain uses TRBV18 and TRBJ1-2; as DNA is missing, the TRBD1 call by TCRdb cannot be tested. The CDR3 consists of 16 residues. Germline values: CDR1 KGHSH, CDR2 LQKENI. CDR3 region: CASSFTTGTSSYGYTF.

The rearrangement uses TRBV7-2 and TRBJ2-7. This CDR3 region has 15 residues. Germline V CDR1 and CDR2: SGHTA, FQGNSA. The CDR3 is CASSLGMHSTYEQYF.

The CDR3 protein is CSARDEATYNEQFF. The gene calls are TRBV20-1 and TRBJ2-1. Germline V gene sequence: CDR1 DFQATT, CDR2 SNEGSKA (reference sequence). This CDR3 has 14 residues.

V gene TRBV28 combines with J gene TRBJ2-3; the TCRdb call, TRBD1, lacks DNA for checking. The CDR3 length is 12 residues. CDR1 MDHEN and CDR2 SYDVKM come from the germline V gene. This CDR3 reads CASGSGQVKQYF.

V gene TRBV6-1 combines with J gene TRBJ2-1; as DNA is missing, the TRBD2 call by TCRdb cannot be tested. This CDR3 is 18 amino acids long. CDR1 is MNHNS and CDR2 is SASEGT in the germline V gene. The CDR3: CASTMGRGGTSPYNEQFF.

J is TRBJ2-1 and V is TRBV20-1; the TRBD1 assignment by TCRdb is unverifiable without DNA. The germline V gene encodes CDR1 DFQATT and CDR2 SNEGSKA (reference sequence). The CDR3 loop spans 15 amino acids. The CDR3: CSATKPGQGHNEQFF.

The V and J genes are TRBV6-2 or TRBV6-3 and TRBJ2-1; there is no DNA to check the TCRdb D call of TRBD2. Germline CDR1 MNHEY, CDR2 SVGEGT. This CDR3 spans 15 amino acids. CDR3: CASSPLAGGPGEQFF.

V and J are TRBV5-1 and TRBJ2-5. The germline gives CDR1 SGHRS, CDR2 YFSETQ. The CDR3 is 13 residues long. CDR3 in amino acids: CASSQTVQETQYF.

The chain carries TRBV9 and TRBJ2-1; the TCRdb D gene call, TRBD2, has no DNA to confirm it. The CDR3 spans 15 residues. In germline, CDR1 is SGDLS, CDR2 YYNGEE. The CDR3 region is CASSVTSGIRDEQFF.

V is TRBV20-1 and J is TRBJ1-5. Germline V gives CDR1 DFQATT, CDR2 SNEGSKA (reference sequence). The CDR3 covers 14 residues. The CDR3 spells CSARVMSLDQPQHF.

This chain connects TRBV6-4 to TRBJ2-2; the D call from TCRdb, TRBD2, cannot be confirmed without DNA. CDR3 length equals 15 residues. The germline gives CDR1 MRHNA, CDR2 SNTAGT. The CDR3 sequence is CASSGLAGGSGELFF.

The chain employs TRBV20-1 and TRBJ1-2; TCRdb calls TRBD1, which cannot be checked without DNA. Germline values: CDR1 DFQATT, CDR2 SNEGSKA (reference sequence). CDR3 length equals 14 residues. The CDR3 here is CSARPQGDLGGYTF.

J is TRBJ2-3 and V is TRBV5-4; TCRdb names TRBD1, which stays unverified in the absence of DNA. This CDR3 is 16 amino acids long. Germline V gene data show CDR1 as SGHNT and CDR2 as YYREEE (reference sequence). CDR3: CASSLGRGTVSDTQYF.

The rearrangement uses TRBV27 and TRBJ2-3; TCRdb names TRBD1, which stays unverified in the absence of DNA. CDR1 and CDR2 (germline): MNHEY, SMNVEV (reference sequence). The CDR3 sequence is 14 residues long. CDR3 amino acids: CASSPRAAGDTQYF.

The chain recombines TRBV15 with TRBJ1-2; TCRdb selects TRBD1, and the lack of DNA leaves this call unchecked. Germline CDR1 is LNHNV and CDR2 is YYDKDF (reference sequence). The CDR3 has 15 residues. The CDR3 reads CATSRDPGTGFGYTF.

The chain recombines TRBV9 with TRBJ2-7; TCRdb proposes TRBD2, but this gene call is untestable without DNA. The CDR3 is 15 residues long. The germline V gene encodes CDR1 SGDLS and CDR2 YYNGEE. CDR3 residues: CASSVDWTSSYEQYF.

The CDR3 protein is CSATTGGSYEQYF. This sequence joins TRBV20-1 and TRBJ2-7; checking the TCRdb D call of TRBD1 is not possible without DNA. The V gene's germline CDR1 is DFQATT and CDR2 SNEGSKA (reference sequence). The CDR3 spans 13 residues.